The source of this T cell receptor beta chain is a study of prognosis after radiotherapy for stage I lung cancer. The overall study: All of the enrolled patients had stage I non-small cell lung cancer, and they joined between April 2018 and 2019.

A remark on this clonotype: With a far larger clone one base away, a read error is the likely cause.

Starting from genomic DNA, TCR beta CDR3 was amplified through two-round multiplex PCR. Each TRBV and TRBJ gene had its own primer in the first PCR round. TCRdb called the multiplex PCR reads again in MiXCR, with one record for every CDR3 protein. The sample yields about 14,000 distinct CDR3 sequences, around a quarter seen once. Germline-derived CDR1 and CDR2 are SGHRS and YFSETQ. This CDR3 has 16 amino acids. The sample consisted of PBMCs, taken before or after stereotactic body radiation therapy (not recorded which). The receptor was derived from a donor over 45 with non-small cell lung cancer. V gene TRBV5-1 combines with J gene TRBJ1-4; no definite D call. TRBJ1-6 matches the DNA end more closely, so the J call is doubtful. CDR3 amino acids: CASSLGAPRSNSPLHF. In nucleotides, the CDR3 is TGCGCCAGCAGCTTAGGAGCCCCAAGGAGTAATTCACCCCTCCACTTT.